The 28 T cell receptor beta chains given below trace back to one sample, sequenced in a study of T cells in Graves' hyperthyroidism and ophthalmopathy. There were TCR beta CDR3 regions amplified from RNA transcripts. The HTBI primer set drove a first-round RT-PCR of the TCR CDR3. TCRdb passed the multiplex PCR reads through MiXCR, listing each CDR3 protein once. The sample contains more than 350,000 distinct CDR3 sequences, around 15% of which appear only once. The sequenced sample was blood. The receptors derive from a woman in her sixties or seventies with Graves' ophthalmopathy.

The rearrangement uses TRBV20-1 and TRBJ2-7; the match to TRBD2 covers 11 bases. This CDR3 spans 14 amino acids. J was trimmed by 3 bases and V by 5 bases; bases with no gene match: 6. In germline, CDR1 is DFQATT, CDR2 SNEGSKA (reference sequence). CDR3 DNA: TGCAGTGCTGGGGATCTAGCGGGAGGCTACGAGCAGTACTTC. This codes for CSAGDLAGGYEQYF.

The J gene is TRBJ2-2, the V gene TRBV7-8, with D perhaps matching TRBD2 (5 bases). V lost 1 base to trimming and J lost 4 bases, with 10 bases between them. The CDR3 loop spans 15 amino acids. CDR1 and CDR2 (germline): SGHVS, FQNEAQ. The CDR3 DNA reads TGTGCCAGCAGCTTAGGAGGCGCGGGCACCGGGGAGCTGTTTTTT. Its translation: CASSLGGAGTGELFF.

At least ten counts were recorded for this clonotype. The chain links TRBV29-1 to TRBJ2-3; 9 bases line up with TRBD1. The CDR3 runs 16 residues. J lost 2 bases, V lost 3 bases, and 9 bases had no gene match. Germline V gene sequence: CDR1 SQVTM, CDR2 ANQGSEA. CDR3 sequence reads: CSVETPNRGLTDTQYF. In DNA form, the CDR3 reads TGCAGCGTTGAGACCCCTAACAGGGGGCTCACAGATACGCAGTATTTT.

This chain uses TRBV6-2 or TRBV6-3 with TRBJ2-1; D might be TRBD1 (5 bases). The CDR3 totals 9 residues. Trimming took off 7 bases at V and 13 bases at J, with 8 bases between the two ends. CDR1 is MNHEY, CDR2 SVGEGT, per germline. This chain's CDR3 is CASIRVQFF. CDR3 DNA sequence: TGTGCCAGCATCAGGGTACAGTTCTTC.

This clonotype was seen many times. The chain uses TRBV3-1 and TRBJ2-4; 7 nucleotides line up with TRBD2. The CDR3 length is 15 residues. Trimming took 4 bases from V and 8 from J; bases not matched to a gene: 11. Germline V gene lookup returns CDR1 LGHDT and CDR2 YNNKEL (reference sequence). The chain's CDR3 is CASSLRGGETDIQYF. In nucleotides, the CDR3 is TGTGCCAGCAGCCTCCGGGGAGGGGAGACAGACATTCAGTACTTC.

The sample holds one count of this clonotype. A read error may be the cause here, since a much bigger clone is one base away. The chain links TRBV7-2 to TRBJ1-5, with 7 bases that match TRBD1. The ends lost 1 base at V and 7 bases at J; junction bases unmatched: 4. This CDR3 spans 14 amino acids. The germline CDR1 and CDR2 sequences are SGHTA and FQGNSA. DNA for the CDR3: TGTGCCAGCAGCTTAGTGCCAGGGGGACAGCCCCAGCATTTT. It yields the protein CASSLVPGGQPQHF.

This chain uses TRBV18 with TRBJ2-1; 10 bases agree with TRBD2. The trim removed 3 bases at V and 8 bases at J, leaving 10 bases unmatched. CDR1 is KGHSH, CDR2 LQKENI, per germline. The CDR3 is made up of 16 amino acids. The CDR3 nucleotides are TGTGCCAGCTCACCTCTAGGAGCGGGAGGGCCCTATGAGCAGTTCTTC. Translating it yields CASSPLGAGGPYEQFF.

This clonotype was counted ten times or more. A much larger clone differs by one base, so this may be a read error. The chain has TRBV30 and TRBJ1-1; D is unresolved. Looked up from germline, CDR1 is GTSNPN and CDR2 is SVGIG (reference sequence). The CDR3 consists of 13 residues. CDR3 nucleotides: TGTGCCTGGATTCTGCGATCGAACACTGAAGTTTTCTTT. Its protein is CAWILRSNTEVFF.

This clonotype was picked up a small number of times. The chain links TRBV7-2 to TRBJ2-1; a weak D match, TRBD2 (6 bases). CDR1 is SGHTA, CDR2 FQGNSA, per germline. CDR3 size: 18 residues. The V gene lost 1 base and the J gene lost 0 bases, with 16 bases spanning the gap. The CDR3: CASSLGGGTIPSYNEQFF. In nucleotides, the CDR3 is TGTGCCAGCAGCTTAGGGGGCGGGACCATTCCCTCCTACAATGAGCAGTTCTTC.

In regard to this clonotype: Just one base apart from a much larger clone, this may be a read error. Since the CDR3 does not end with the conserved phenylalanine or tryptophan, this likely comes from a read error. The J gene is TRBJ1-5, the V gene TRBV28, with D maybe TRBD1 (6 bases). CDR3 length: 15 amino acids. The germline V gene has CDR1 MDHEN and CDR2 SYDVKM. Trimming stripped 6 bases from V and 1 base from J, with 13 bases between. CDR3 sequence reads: CASRRRGGSNQPQHS. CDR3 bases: TGTGCCAGCAGACGCAGGGGCGGCAGCAATCAGCCCCAGCATTCT.

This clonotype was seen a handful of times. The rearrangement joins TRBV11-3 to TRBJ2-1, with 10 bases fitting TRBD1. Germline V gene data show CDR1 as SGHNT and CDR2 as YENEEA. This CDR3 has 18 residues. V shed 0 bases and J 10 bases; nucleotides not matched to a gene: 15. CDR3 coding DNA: TGTGCCAGCAGCTTAGAAGGGGGTTCCGGGACAGGGGCTGGAGAGCAGTTCTTC. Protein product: CASSLEGGSGTGAGEQFF.

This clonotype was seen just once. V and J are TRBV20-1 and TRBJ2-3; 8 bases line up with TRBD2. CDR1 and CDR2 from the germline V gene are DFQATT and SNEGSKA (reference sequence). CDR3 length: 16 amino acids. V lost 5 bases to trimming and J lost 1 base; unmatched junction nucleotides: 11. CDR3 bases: TGCAGTGCTTTTAGCGGGGTAACAAGGGGCACAGATACGCAGTATTTT. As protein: CSAFSGVTRGTDTQYF.

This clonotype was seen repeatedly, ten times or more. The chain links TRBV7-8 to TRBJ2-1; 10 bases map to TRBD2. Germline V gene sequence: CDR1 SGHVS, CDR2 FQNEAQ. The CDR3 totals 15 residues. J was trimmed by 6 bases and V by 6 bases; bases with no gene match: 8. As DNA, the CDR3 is TGTGCCAGCAGGTCCCAGCGGGAGGGCTTCAATGAGCAGTTCTTC. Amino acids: CASRSQREGFNEQFF. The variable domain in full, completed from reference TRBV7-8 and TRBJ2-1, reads GAGVSQSPRYKVAKRGQDVALRCDPISGHVSLFWYQQALGQGPEFLTYFQNEAQLDKSGLPSDRFFAERPEGSVSTLKIQRTQQEDSAVYLCASRSQREGFNEQFFGPGTRLTVL.

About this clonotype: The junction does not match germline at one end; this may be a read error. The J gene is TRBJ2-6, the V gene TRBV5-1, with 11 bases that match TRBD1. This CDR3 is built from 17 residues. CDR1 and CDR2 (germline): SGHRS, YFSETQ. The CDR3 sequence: CASSMGTGGSGASVLTF. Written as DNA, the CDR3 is TGCGCCAGCAGCATGGGGACAGGGGGGTCTGGGGCCAGCGTCCTGACTTTC.

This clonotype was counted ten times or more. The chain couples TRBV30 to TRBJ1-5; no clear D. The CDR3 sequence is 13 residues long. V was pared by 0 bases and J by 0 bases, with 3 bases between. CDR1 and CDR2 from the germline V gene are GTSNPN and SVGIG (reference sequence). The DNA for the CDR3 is TGTGCCTGGAGTGTATCTAGCAATCAGCCCCAGCATTTT. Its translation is CAWSVSSNQPQHF.

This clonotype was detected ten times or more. DNA for the CDR3: TGCAGTGCTAGAGCCGGGACTCTAAACACCGGGGAGCTGTTTTTT. Its protein is CSARAGTLNTGELFF. The rearrangement uses TRBV20-1 and TRBJ2-2; weak D call: TRBD2 (6 bases). The germline V and J ends were trimmed by 1 base and 2 bases, with 11 bases remaining between them. The germline CDR1 and CDR2 sequences are DFQATT and SNEGSKA (reference sequence). The CDR3 extends over 15 amino acids.

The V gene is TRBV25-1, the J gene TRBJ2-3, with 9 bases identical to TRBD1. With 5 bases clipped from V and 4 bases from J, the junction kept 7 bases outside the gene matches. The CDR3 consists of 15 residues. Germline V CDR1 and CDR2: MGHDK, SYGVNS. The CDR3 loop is CASSSRDRVADTQYF. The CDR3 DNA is TGTGCCAGCAGTTCCCGGGACAGGGTTGCAGATACGCAGTATTTT.

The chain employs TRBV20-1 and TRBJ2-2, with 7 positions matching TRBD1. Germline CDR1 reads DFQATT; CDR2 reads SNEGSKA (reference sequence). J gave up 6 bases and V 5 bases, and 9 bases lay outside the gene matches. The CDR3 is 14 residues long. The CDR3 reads CSAPRQGGSGELFF. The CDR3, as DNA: TGCAGTGCTCCCCGACAGGGCGGGTCCGGGGAGCTGTTTTTT.

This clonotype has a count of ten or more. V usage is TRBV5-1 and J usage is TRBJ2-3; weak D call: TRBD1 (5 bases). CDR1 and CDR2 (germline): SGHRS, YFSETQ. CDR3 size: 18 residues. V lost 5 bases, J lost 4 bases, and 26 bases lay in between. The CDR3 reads CASREGAQAQTGADTQYF. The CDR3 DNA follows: TGCGCCAGCAGAGAAGGGGCGCAAGCCCAGACCGGCGCAGATACGCAGTATTTT.

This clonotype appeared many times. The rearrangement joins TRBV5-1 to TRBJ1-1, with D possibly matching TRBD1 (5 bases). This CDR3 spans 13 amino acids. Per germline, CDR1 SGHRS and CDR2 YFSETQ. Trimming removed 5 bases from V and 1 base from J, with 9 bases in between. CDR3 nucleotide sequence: TGCGCCAGCAGGGGGCGGAGGAACACTGAAGCTTTCTTT. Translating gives CASRGRRNTEAFF.

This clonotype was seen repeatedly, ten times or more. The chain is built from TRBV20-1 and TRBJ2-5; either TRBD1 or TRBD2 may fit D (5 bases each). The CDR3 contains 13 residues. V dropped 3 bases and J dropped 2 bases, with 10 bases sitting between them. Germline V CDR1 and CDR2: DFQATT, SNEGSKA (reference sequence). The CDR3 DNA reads TGCAGTGCTAGCCGGGACGGACAAGAGACCCAGTACTTC. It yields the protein CSASRDGQETQYF.

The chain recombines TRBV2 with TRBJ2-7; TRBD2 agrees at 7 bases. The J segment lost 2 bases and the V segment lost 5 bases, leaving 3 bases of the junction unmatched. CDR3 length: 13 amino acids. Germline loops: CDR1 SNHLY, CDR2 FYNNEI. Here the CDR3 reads CASSWTSPYEQYF. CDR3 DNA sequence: TGTGCCAGCAGTTGGACTAGTCCCTACGAGCAGTACTTC.

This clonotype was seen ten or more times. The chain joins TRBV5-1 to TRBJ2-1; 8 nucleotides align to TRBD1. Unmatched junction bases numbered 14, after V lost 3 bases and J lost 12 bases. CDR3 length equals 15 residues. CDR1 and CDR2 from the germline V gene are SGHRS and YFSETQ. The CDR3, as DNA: TGCGCCAGCAGCTCTCCGGGACAGGAAAATTTAGGGCAGTTCTTC. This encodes CASSSPGQENLGQFF.

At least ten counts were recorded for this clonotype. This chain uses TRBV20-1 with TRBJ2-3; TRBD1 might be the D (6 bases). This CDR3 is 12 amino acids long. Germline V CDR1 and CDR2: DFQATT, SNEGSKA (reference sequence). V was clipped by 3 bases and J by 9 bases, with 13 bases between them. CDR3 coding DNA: TGCAGTGCTAGCTCACAGGGTCACACGCAGTATTTT. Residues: CSASSQGHTQYF.

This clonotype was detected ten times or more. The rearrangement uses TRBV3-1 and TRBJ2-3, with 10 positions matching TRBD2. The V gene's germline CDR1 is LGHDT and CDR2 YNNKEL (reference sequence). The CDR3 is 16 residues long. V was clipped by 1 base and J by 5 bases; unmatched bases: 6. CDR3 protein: CASSQGRAGGGDTQYF. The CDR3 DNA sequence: TGTGCCAGCAGCCAAGGTCGAGCGGGAGGGGGAGATACGCAGTATTTT.

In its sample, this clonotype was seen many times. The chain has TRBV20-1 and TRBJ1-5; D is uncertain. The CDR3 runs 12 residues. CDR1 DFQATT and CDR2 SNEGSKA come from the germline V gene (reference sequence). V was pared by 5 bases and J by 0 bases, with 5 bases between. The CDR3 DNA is TGCAGTGCTTATAATAGCAATCAGCCCCAGCATTTT. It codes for CSAYNSNQPQHF.

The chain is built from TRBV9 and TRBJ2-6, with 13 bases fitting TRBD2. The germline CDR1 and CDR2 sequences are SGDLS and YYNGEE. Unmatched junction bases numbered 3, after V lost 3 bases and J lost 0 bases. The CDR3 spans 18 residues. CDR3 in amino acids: CASSGGLAGFSGANVLTF. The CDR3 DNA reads TGTGCCAGCAGCGGGGGACTAGCGGGATTCTCTGGGGCCAACGTCCTGACTTTC.

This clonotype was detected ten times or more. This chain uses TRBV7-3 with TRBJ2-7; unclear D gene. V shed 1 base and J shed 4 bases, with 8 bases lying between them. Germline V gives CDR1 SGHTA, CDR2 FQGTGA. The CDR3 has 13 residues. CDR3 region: CASSLSGEYEQYF. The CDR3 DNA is TGTGCCAGCAGCTTAAGCGGAGAATACGAGCAGTACTTC.